This T cell receptor (beta chain) was sequenced for a study of T-cell reconstitution after alpha-beta-depleted transplantation in children (dated by TCRdb to about 2016). About the study as a whole: Using TCR repertoire profiling, the study quantitatively followed how T-cell immune reconstitution unfolded in children after TCRalphabeta/CD19-depleted allogeneic hematopoietic cell transplantation. What the study reported, not specific to this receptor: Over subsequent months, a decline in hyperexpanded clone frequencies was noted, and after one year, T-cell counts and TCRbeta diversity were mostly ascribed to newly produced T cells. In some patients, the high TCRbeta diversity seen at day 60 was put down to recipient T cells and intrathymic progenitors that had survived conditioning. About two months after transplant, the apparently early recovery of alphabetaT-cell counts reportedly depended on just several hundred clones that had expanded rapidly and came from non-depleted graft cells.

There are many counts of this clonotype. Its antigen target is currently unknown. No qualities accompany the bases; no much larger clone lies one base away. According to the study, the label for this sample's treatment or condition signals: allogeneic hematopoietic cell transplantation with graft depleted of TCRalphabeta T cells and CD19 B cells. The children who served as transplant recipients had been given grafts of TCRalphabeta/CD19-depleted allogeneic hematopoietic cells. Libraries were constructed by PCR. Sequencing instrument: Illumina HiSeq 2500. TCR library preparation used molecular barcoding, with unique molecular identifiers applied to normalize quantification of the TCRbeta repertoire. Using fastp trimming at Q25 and MiXCR clonotype assembly, TCRdb reanalyzed the public sequencing data and kept in-frame beta chains. Entries are consolidated by CDR3 protein sequence, retaining the most common genes and DNA. The sample table contains 900,000 or so distinct CDR3 sequences; only one count was recorded for approximately 15% of them. Together, the top ten hold approximately 5% of the sample.

The source is a male patient younger than 18 who had a stem cell transplant for acute lymphoblastic leukemia, so the T cells may come from the graft donor. Source: PBMCs, mostly from graft donor cells, taken 360 days after TCRalphabeta/CD19-depleted stem cell transplant.

The CDR3 here reads CSAREAGHPQETQYF. At the DNA level, the sequence is TGCAGTGCTAGAGAGGCGGGACACCCTCAAGAGACCCAGTACTTC. This chain joins TRBV20-1 to TRBJ2-5; the D segment might be TRBD1 or TRBD2, since each matches 6 bases. The CDR3 spans 15 residues, from the cysteine through the phenylalanine. Only CDR3 DNA remains: 45 bases, in frame from the first base. Per the germline V gene (reference sequence), DFQATT is the CDR1 and SNEGSKA is the CDR2. V and J are truncated by 0 bases and 2 bases respectively, leaving an intervening sequence of 13 bases.